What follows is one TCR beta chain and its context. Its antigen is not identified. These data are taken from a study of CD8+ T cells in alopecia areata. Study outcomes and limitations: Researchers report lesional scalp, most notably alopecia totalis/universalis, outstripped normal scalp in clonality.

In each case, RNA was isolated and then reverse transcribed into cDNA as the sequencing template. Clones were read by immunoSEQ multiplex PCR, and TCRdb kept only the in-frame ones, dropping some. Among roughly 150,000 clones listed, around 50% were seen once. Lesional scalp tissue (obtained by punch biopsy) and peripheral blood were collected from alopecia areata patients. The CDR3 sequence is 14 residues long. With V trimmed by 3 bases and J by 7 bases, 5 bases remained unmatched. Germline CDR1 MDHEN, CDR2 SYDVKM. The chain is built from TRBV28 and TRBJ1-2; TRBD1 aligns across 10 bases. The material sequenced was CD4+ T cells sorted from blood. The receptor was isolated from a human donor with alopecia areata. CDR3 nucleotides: TGTGCCAGCAGTTTCACCCGACAGGGGGCTGGCTACACCTTC. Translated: CASSFTRQGAGYTF.